Each of the 12 T cell receptor beta chains below was sequenced from the same sample in a study of siplizumab effects on memory and regulatory T cells. Assay: immunoSEQ multiplex PCR; the TCRdb copy retains only in-frame clones and omits some. This sample has some 100,000 clones, with 90% to 95% found just once. Material: non-Treg CD4+ T cells sorted from blood. Source of these receptors: a human donor in good health.

The chain employs TRBV28 and TRBJ2-2; possibly TRBD1 or TRBD2 for D (5 bases each). V was trimmed by 6 bases and J by 3 bases, leaving 17 bases between them. This CDR3 has 16 amino acids. Germline V gene sequence: CDR1 MDHEN, CDR2 SYDVKM. The CDR3 protein is CASSLEGSGHTGELFF. The CDR3 DNA reads as TGTGCCAGCAGCCTCGAGGGGAGCGGCCACACCGGGGAGCTGTTTTTT.

The chain carries TRBV27 and TRBJ1-3; no definite D call. CDR3 size: 14 residues. The V end was cut by 6 bases, the J end by 4 bases, with 13 bases between. Germline loops: CDR1 MNHEY, CDR2 SMNVEV (reference sequence). The CDR3 spells CASRGVGYGNTIYF. DNA for the CDR3: TGTGCCAGCAGGGGAGTTGGTTACGGAAACACCATATATTTT.

V and J are TRBV11-2 and TRBJ2-2; D is ambiguous. V lost 8 bases and J lost 2, with 15 bases in between. The CDR3 covers 15 residues. Germline CDR1 reads SGHAT; CDR2 reads FQNNGV. CDR3 bases: TGTGCCAGCGGACCCGGTGGATCAAACACCGGGGAGCTGTTTTTT. It specifies CASGPGGSNTGELFF. Supplemented by reference TRBV11-2 and TRBJ2-2, the full variable domain reads EAGVAQSPRYKIIEKRQSVAFWCNPISGHATLYWYQQILGQGPKLLIQFQNNGVVDDSQLPKDRFSAERLKGVDSTLKIQPAKLEDSAVYLCASGPGGSNTGELFFGEGSRLTVL.

V usage is TRBV6-1 and J usage is TRBJ1-1; D gene unclear. Germline assignment: CDR1 MNHNS and CDR2 SASEGT. The CDR3 is 10 residues long. The V gene lost 8 bases and the J gene lost 3 bases, with 4 bases spanning the gap. CDR3: CASGYTEAFF. In DNA form, the CDR3 reads TGTGCCAGCGGATACACTGAAGCTTTCTTT.

The CDR3 region is CASSLVDIVDEQYF. The CDR3 DNA is TGTGCCAGCAGCTTGGTAGATATCGTCGACGAGCAGTACTTC. V and J are TRBV7-9 and TRBJ2-7; D gene unclear. Germline V gives CDR1 SEHNR, CDR2 FQNEAQ (reference sequence). Trimming cost V 3 bases and J 5 bases, with 14 bases left between them. CDR3 length: 14 amino acids.

This clone appeared a single time. The chain joins TRBV5-1 to TRBJ1-2; possible D gene TRBD1, 5 bases. This CDR3 has 14 residues. The V gene lost 1 base and the J gene lost 2 bases, with 9 bases spanning the gap. In germline, CDR1 is SGHRS, CDR2 YFSETQ. CDR3 region: CASSLTQGNYGYTF. The CDR3 nucleotides read TGCGCCAGCAGCTTGACCCAGGGAAACTATGGCTACACCTTC.

This chain joins TRBV29-1 and TRBJ2-3; a possible D gene is TRBD1 (5 bases). Trimming left V 2 bases short and J 2 bases short, with 8 bases between. Looked up from germline, CDR1 is SQVTM and CDR2 is ANQGSEA. The CDR3 has 13 residues. The CDR3 region is CSVESGFTDTQYF. The CDR3 coding sequence is TGCAGCGTTGAATCAGGGTTCACAGATACGCAGTATTTT.

The chain has TRBV7-3 and TRBJ1-5, with unresolved D. The CDR3 is 13 amino acids. Trimming left V 1 base short and J 0 bases short, with 1 base between. Germline values: CDR1 SGHTA, CDR2 FQGTGA. This chain's CDR3 is CASSLSSNQPQHF. DNA for the CDR3: TGTGCCAGCAGCTTAAGTAGCAATCAGCCCCAGCATTTT.

The chain combines TRBV19 with TRBJ2-3; D unresolved. CDR1 and CDR2 (germline): LNHDA, SQIVND (reference sequence). V gave up 6 bases and J gave up 3 bases, with 13 bases separating them. The CDR3 totals 14 residues. The CDR3 is CASRLRTRTDTQYF. DNA for the CDR3: TGTGCCAGTAGGCTTAGAACCCGGACAGATACGCAGTATTTT. The complete variable domain, with remaining parts taken from reference TRBV19 and TRBJ2-3, reads DGGITQSPKYLFRKEGQNVTLSCEQNLNHDAMYWYRQDPGQGLRLIYYSQIVNDFQKGDIAEGYSVSREKKESFPLTVTSAQKNPTAFYLCASRLRTRTDTQYFGPGTRLTVL.

The V call is TRBV5-1, the J call TRBJ1-1; 9 bases line up with TRBD1. The CDR3 extends over 15 amino acids. Germline V CDR1 and CDR2: SGHRS, YFSETQ. Trimming cost V 0 bases and J 4 bases; bases outside gene matches: 4. The CDR3 spells CASSLGDRAATEAFF. The DNA for the CDR3 is TGCGCCAGCAGCTTGGGGGACAGGGCGGCCACTGAAGCTTTCTTT.

The rearrangement uses TRBV5-1 and TRBJ1-4; no definite D call. The V gene lost 2 bases and the J gene lost 8 bases, with 10 bases spanning the gap. Per the germline V gene, CDR1 is SGHRS and CDR2 is YFSETQ. The CDR3 extends over 13 amino acids. The CDR3 loop is CASSLTPLEKLFF. CDR3 DNA: TGCGCCAGCAGCTTAACTCCCTTAGAAAAACTGTTTTTT.

The chain combines TRBV19 with TRBJ1-1; possible D gene TRBD1, 5 bases. Trimming shortened V by 3 bases and J by 7 bases, and 15 bases separated the two germline ends. The CDR3 loop spans 14 amino acids. From germline, CDR1 is LNHDA and CDR2 SQIVND (reference sequence). CDR3 amino acids: CASSMMQGSGEAFF. The CDR3 region has the DNA TGTGCCAGTAGTATGATGCAGGGTTCGGGTGAAGCTTTCTTT.